The 11 T cell receptor beta chains reported below all come from one sample, sequenced in a study of post-analysis software for immune sequencing data. The authors incorporated unique molecular identifiers into the TCR beta cDNA libraries. Each CDR3 protein gets one entry after TCRdb re-called the PCR reads with MiXCR. The data hold roughly 800,000 distinct CDR3 sequences, with about 57% observed a single time. Antigens of these TCRs are unknown. Study conclusions and caveats: In patients, five or six TRBV segments were more frequent than in controls, with TRBV5-6, TRBV5-1 and TRBV20-1 among them.

Source material: blood. The receptors derive from a girl aged 10 to 17 with multiple sclerosis.

The chain is built from TRBV24-1 and TRBJ2-7; D is unresolved. This CDR3 spans 20 amino acids. The germline V gene has CDR1 KGHDR and CDR2 SFDVKD. The germline V and J ends were trimmed by 5 bases and 3 bases, with 31 bases remaining between them. The CDR3 DNA sequence: TGTGCCACCAGTGGCCCCCAACTCGCACTCCGCGGTCGTCAGAACTACGAGCAGTACTTC. Translation gives CATSGPQLALRGRQNYEQYF.

DNA for the CDR3: TGCGCCAGCAGCCAACGTTCAGGGGGCGCAGTCCACGAGCAGTACTTC. It yields the protein CASSQRSGGAVHEQYF. The chain employs TRBV5-1 and TRBJ2-7; TRBD1 matches 8 bases. CDR3 size: 16 residues. Germline V gene lookup returns CDR1 SGHRS and CDR2 YFSETQ. V shed 4 bases and J 5 bases; nucleotides not matched to a gene: 14. Full variable domain (rest looked up from reference TRBV5-1 and TRBJ2-7): KAGVTQTPRYLIKTRGQQVTLSCSPISGHRSVSWYQQTPGQGLQFLFEYFSETQRNKGNFPGRFSGRQFSNSRSEMNVSTLELGDSALYLCASSQRSGGAVHEQYFGPGTRLTVT.

The chain employs TRBV7-2 and TRBJ2-7; possible D gene TRBD2, 6 bases. CDR3 length: 13 residues. The germline gives CDR1 SGHTA, CDR2 FQGNSA. V lost 5 bases and J lost 4, with 12 bases in between. The CDR3 region has the DNA TGTGCCAGCAGCCAGGGACTTGTTTACGAGCAGTACTTC. Translated: CASSQGLVYEQYF.

The chain carries TRBV29-1 and TRBJ2-7; D may be TRBD2 (6 bases). Germline CDR1 is SQVTM and CDR2 is ANQGSEA. The CDR3 sequence is 11 residues long. Trimming removed 3 bases at V and 9 bases at J, with 12 bases between. CDR3 sequence reads: CSVESREVQYF. CDR3 sequence (DNA): TGCAGCGTTGAGTCGCGGGAAGTGCAGTACTTC.

The V gene is TRBV7-8, the J gene TRBJ2-1; 8 bases agree with TRBD2. The CDR3 totals 16 residues. Germline trimming cut 0 bases from V and 3 bases from J; bases unmatched to any gene: 4. The germline CDR1 and CDR2 sequences are SGHVS and FQNEAQ. The CDR3: CASSLALAGYYNEQFF. CDR3 coding DNA: TGTGCCAGCAGCTTAGCGCTAGCGGGCTACTACAATGAGCAGTTCTTC.

This clonotype appeared a few times. The V gene is TRBV6-2 or TRBV6-3, the J gene TRBJ2-7; D unresolved. V was cut by 6 bases and J by 0 bases, with 12 bases left in between. This CDR3 spans 14 amino acids. Germline CDR1 reads MNHEY; CDR2 reads SVGEGT. In DNA, the CDR3 is TGTGCCAGCAGAGATCACGGATACTCCTACGAGCAGTACTTC. Its protein is CASRDHGYSYEQYF.

The chain links TRBV27 to TRBJ1-1, with no clear D. The ends were cut back, 6 bases at V and 0 bases at J, with 11 bases in the middle. The CDR3 is 14 residues long. Germline loops: CDR1 MNHEY, CDR2 SMNVEV (reference sequence). CDR3 region: CASSGGPMNTEAFF. The DNA for the CDR3 is TGTGCCAGCAGCGGTGGGCCTATGAACACTGAAGCTTTCTTT.

The chain carries TRBV7-9 and TRBJ2-5; D ambiguous. V was shortened by 2 bases and J by 4 bases, with 14 bases between the two germline ends. There are 15 residues in the CDR3. In germline, CDR1 is SEHNR, CDR2 FQNEAQ (reference sequence). The CDR3 coding sequence is TGTGCCAGCAGCTTACAACATCCAGGCGGAGAGACCCAGTACTTC. Protein product: CASSLQHPGGETQYF.

On this clonotype itself: One end of the junction does not line up with germline, which may come from a read error. The chain couples TRBV7-2 to TRBJ2-7; the match to TRBD1 covers 7 bases. From germline, CDR1 is SGHTA and CDR2 FQGNSA. The CDR3 contains 16 residues. CDR3 sequence reads: CAGSLAPTGSSYEQYF. CDR3 DNA: TGTGCCGGCAGCTTAGCTCCGACAGGGAGCTCCTACGAGCAGTACTTC. Full variable domain (rest looked up from reference TRBV7-2 and TRBJ2-7): GAGVSQSPSNKVTEKGKDVELRCDPISGHTALYWYRQSLGQGLEFLIYFQGNSAPDKSGLPSDRFSAERTGGSVSTLTIQRTQQEDSAVYLCAGSLAPTGSSYEQYFGPGTRLTVT.

The chain carries TRBV7-3 and TRBJ2-5, with 10 bases that match TRBD2. With 2 bases clipped from V and 2 bases from J, the junction kept 11 bases outside the gene matches. The CDR3 length is 18 residues. CDR1 is SGHTA, CDR2 FQGTGA, per germline. The CDR3 reads CASSLGLIAGGSQETQYF. Written as DNA, the CDR3 is TGTGCCAGCAGCTTAGGGTTAATAGCGGGAGGCTCTCAAGAGACCCAGTACTTC. Full variable domain (rest looked up from reference TRBV7-3 and TRBJ2-5): GAGVSQTPSNKVTEKGKYVELRCDPISGHTALYWYRQSLGQGPEFLIYFQGTGAADDSGLPNDRFFAVRPEGSVSTLKIQRTERGDSAVYLCASSLGLIAGGSQETQYFGPGTRLLVL.

This chain uses TRBV5-1 with TRBJ2-3; the D gene is possibly TRBD1 (6 bases). Trimming removed 4 bases from V and 3 bases from J, with 12 bases in between. This CDR3 has 14 residues. Germline CDR1 and CDR2: SGHRS and YFSETQ. The CDR3 reads CASSAFTGTDTQYF. For the CDR3, the DNA is TGCGCCAGCAGCGCGTTTACAGGGACAGATACGCAGTATTTT. The full variable domain, in which reference TRBV5-1 and TRBJ2-3 provide the parts outside the CDR3, is KAGVTQTPRYLIKTRGQQVTLSCSPISGHRSVSWYQQTPGQGLQFLFEYFSETQRNKGNFPGRFSGRQFSNSRSEMNVSTLELGDSALYLCASSAFTGTDTQYFGPGTRLTVL.